This TCR beta chain comes out of a study of spatial heterogeneity in lung cancer. Trimming removed 5 bases at V and 1 base at J, with 8 bases between. The CDR3 contains 13 residues. CDR1 and CDR2 from the germline V gene are SEHNR and FQNEAQ (reference sequence). Sample time point: sample taken at primary tumor resection. TCRdb called the 5' RACE reads again in MiXCR, with one record for every CDR3 protein. The sample lists about 22,000 distinct CDR3 sequences, about 5.8% occurring once. This clonotype was seen ten or more times. This sequence originates from a male donor with early-stage non-small cell lung cancer. The chain employs TRBV7-9 and TRBJ1-1, with D unclear. The sequencing here drew on PBMCs, taken at surgery. DNA for the CDR3: TGTGCCAGCAGCCCAATGACGAACACTGAAGCTTTCTTT. Translating gives CASSPMTNTEAFF.